This passage covers 20 T cell receptor beta chains from one sample sequenced in a study of regulatory and conventional T cells in RAG deficiency. The repertoire was sequenced with immunoSEQ multiplex PCR; TCRdb's copy has only in-frame clones and lacks some. The data contain 8,000 or so clones, over 85% of them singletons. Regulatory T cells were sorted from blood as CD4+ CD25-high CD127-low cells. A further study also used this sample, focusing on regulatory T cells. That investigation notes: The PCR used 52 TRBV and 13 TRBJ primers.

The sequenced material came from CD127- CD25+ CD4+ Tregs sorted from blood. These receptors were obtained from a human donor in good health.

A single count supports this clone. CDR3 loop: CASSVAGNYNEQFF. In DNA form, the CDR3 reads TGTGCCAGCAGCGTAGCCGGGAATTACAATGAGCAGTTCTTC. This chain joins TRBV9 and TRBJ2-1, with D tentatively TRBD2 (5 bases). Germline V CDR1 and CDR2: SGDLS, YYNGEE. The V gene lost 0 bases and the J gene lost 4 bases, with 8 bases spanning the gap. This CDR3 spans 14 amino acids. The whole variable domain, remainder taken from reference TRBV9 and TRBJ2-1, is DSGVTQTPKHLITATGQRVTLRCSPRSGDLSVYWYQQSLDQGLQFLIQYYNGEERAKGNILERFSAQQFPDLHSELNLSSLELGDSALYFCASSVAGNYNEQFFGPGTRLTVL.

In DNA form, the CDR3 reads TGTGCCAGCAGTGACTCAGGACAGGGGGTTCACTCCTACAATGAGCAGTTCTTC. It encodes CASSDSGQGVHSYNEQFF. The gene calls are TRBV6-4 and TRBJ2-1; 10 positions match TRBD1. Germline-derived CDR1 and CDR2 are MRHNA and SNTAGT. The CDR3 consists of 18 residues. J lost 0 bases, V lost 0 bases, and 5 bases had no gene match.

The chain recombines TRBV25-1 with TRBJ1-2, with D possibly TRBD1 on 5 matching bases. The ends were cut back, 0 bases at V and 3 bases at J, with 11 bases in the middle. Germline values: CDR1 MGHDK, CDR2 SYGVNS. The CDR3 length is 15 residues. CDR3 bases: TGTGCCAGCAGTGAATACCTGGGACTGGACTATGGCTACACCTTC. Amino acids: CASSEYLGLDYGYTF.

The genes are TRBV29-1 and TRBJ1-1; unclear D gene. Germline CDR1 reads SQVTM; CDR2 reads ANQGSEA. Trimming cost V 6 bases and J 1 base, with 15 bases left between them. This CDR3 spans 14 amino acids. Written as DNA, the CDR3 is TGCAGCGTAAACCCCGGGAGCGGGAACACTGAAGCTTTCTTT. As protein: CSVNPGSGNTEAFF.

The V gene is TRBV27, the J gene TRBJ1-6; TRBD1 might be the D (6 bases). The germline CDR1 and CDR2 sequences are MNHEY and SMNVEV (reference sequence). The CDR3 contains 15 residues. V was cut by 3 bases and J by 8 bases, with 14 bases left in between. CDR3 sequence: CASSFFMTGDSPLHF. CDR3 in DNA: TGTGCCAGCAGTTTTTTTATGACAGGAGATTCACCCCTCCACTTT.

This chain joins TRBV5-1 and TRBJ2-7; D could derive from TRBD1 or TRBD2 (5 bases each). V was shortened by 4 bases and J by 4 bases, with 15 bases between the two germline ends. Germline loops: CDR1 SGHRS, CDR2 YFSETQ. This CDR3 has 14 residues. CDR3 in DNA: TGCGCCAGCAGCGTGGGAGTGACAGCATACGAGCAGTACTTC. Protein product: CASSVGVTAYEQYF. Complete variable domain (other parts from reference TRBV5-1 and TRBJ2-7): KAGVTQTPRYLIKTRGQQVTLSCSPISGHRSVSWYQQTPGQGLQFLFEYFSETQRNKGNFPGRFSGRQFSNSRSEMNVSTLELGDSALYLCASSVGVTAYEQYFGPGTRLTVT.

The chain links TRBV4-2 to TRBJ1-1; D perhaps matches TRBD1 (6 bases). Germline CDR1 and CDR2: LGHNA and YNFKEQ. Deletions cut 0 bases from V and 1 base from J, with 15 bases between. The CDR3 spans 17 residues. CDR3: CASSQERGGLGNTEAFF. The DNA of the CDR3 is TGTGCCAGCAGCCAAGAACGGGGGGGGCTGGGGAACACTGAAGCTTTCTTT.

The table lists this clone with a few counts. The chain recombines TRBV6-1 with TRBJ2-5; TRBD2 matches 10 bases. Germline CDR1 MNHNS, CDR2 SASEGT. This CDR3 contains 16 residues. The V gene end was trimmed by 2 bases and the J gene end by 3 bases; junction bases not matched to a gene: 6. CDR3: CASSELAGAWEETQYF. The CDR3 DNA follows: TGTGCCAGCAGTGAACTAGCGGGAGCATGGGAAGAGACCCAGTACTTC.

This clone was detected only a few times. The chain uses TRBV29-1 and TRBJ2-7; a weak D match, TRBD1 (5 bases). Trimming shortened V by 6 bases and J by 0 bases, and 9 bases separated the two germline ends. CDR1 and CDR2 (germline): SQVTM, ANQGSEA. This CDR3 region has 12 residues. CDR3 residues: CSVEDNSYEQYF. CDR3 nucleotides: TGCAGCGTCGAGGACAACTCCTACGAGCAGTACTTC.

The chain carries TRBV2 and TRBJ2-7; a possible D gene is TRBD1 (6 bases). Trimming pared 5 bases from V and 1 base from J, leaving 12 bases between. CDR1 and CDR2 (germline): SNHLY, FYNNEI. The CDR3 runs 14 residues. The CDR3 DNA is TGTGCCAGCAGTAGGGACACTTTTTCCTACGAGCAGTACTTC. This sequence encodes CASSRDTFSYEQYF.

The rearrangement joins TRBV19 to TRBJ2-3; 8 positions agree with TRBD1. The junction had 9 bases not matched to a gene; V was cut back by 4 bases and J by 6 bases. This CDR3 has 15 residues. The germline gives CDR1 LNHDA, CDR2 SQIVND (reference sequence). The CDR3 coding sequence is TGTGCCAGTAGTACATCCGGGACAGGCAGGGATACGCAGTATTTT. Translated: CASSTSGTGRDTQYF. Combining the CDR3 with reference TRBV19 and TRBJ2-3 gives the whole variable domain DGGITQSPKYLFRKEGQNVTLSCEQNLNHDAMYWYRQDPGQGLRLIYYSQIVNDFQKGDIAEGYSVSREKKESFPLTVTSAQKNPTAFYLCASSTSGTGRDTQYFGPGTRLTVL.

The chain carries TRBV9 and TRBJ2-3; D is uncertain. Germline V gene sequence: CDR1 SGDLS, CDR2 YYNGEE. The CDR3 has 12 amino acids. Trimming took off 4 bases at V and 5 bases at J, with 8 bases between the two ends. The CDR3 loop is CASSRVGDTQYF. The CDR3 coding sequence is TGTGCCAGCAGCCGGGTAGGAGATACGCAGTATTTT. Using reference TRBV9 and TRBJ2-3 for the parts outside the CDR3, the full variable domain is DSGVTQTPKHLITATGQRVTLRCSPRSGDLSVYWYQQSLDQGLQFLIQYYNGEERAKGNILERFSAQQFPDLHSELNLSSLELGDSALYFCASSRVGDTQYFGPGTRLTVL.

The chain couples TRBV28 to TRBJ2-5, with D maybe TRBD1 (6 bases). Germline CDR1 MDHEN, CDR2 SYDVKM. V was trimmed by 6 bases and J by 1 base, leaving 12 bases between them. This CDR3 is built from 14 residues. The CDR3 DNA reads as TGTGCCAGCAGCCGACAGGCTACCCAAGAGACCCAGTACTTC. It specifies CASSRQATQETQYF.

The rearrangement links TRBV27 to TRBJ2-1, with 10 positions matching TRBD1. CDR1 and CDR2 (germline): MNHEY, SMNVEV (reference sequence). J was trimmed by 9 bases and V by 6 bases; bases with no gene match: 8. This CDR3 has 14 residues. The CDR3 is CASSLDRGGREQFF. Written as DNA, the CDR3 is TGTGCCAGCAGCCTGGACAGGGGGGGCCGTGAGCAGTTCTTC.

Notes on this clone: This sample includes further DNA sequences coding for the same CDR3. The genes are TRBV18 and TRBJ2-1, with 12 bases that match TRBD2. The CDR3 is 17 residues long. The junction had 8 bases not matched to a gene; V was cut back by 4 bases and J by 4 bases. Germline V gives CDR1 KGHSH, CDR2 LQKENI. The CDR3 coding sequence is TGTGCCAGCTCACGCCTGAGGACTAGCGGGGATTACAATGAGCAGTTCTTC. Its translation: CASSRLRTSGDYNEQFF.

The chain has TRBV9 and TRBJ1-1, with D unresolved. CDR3 size: 13 residues. The V end was cut by 4 bases, the J end by 4 bases, with 11 bases between. Germline lookup yields CDR1 SGDLS and CDR2 YYNGEE. The CDR3 sequence is CASSFTGSTEAFF. The CDR3 DNA reads as TGTGCCAGCAGCTTTACCGGGTCCACTGAAGCTTTCTTT.

The CDR3 DNA is TGTGCCATCAGAAGGACAGGCCTTAATGAAAAACTGTTTTTT. It codes for CAIRRTGLNEKLFF. J is TRBJ1-4 and V is TRBV10-3; 7 positions agree with TRBD1. CDR1 and CDR2 from the germline V gene are ENHRY and SYGVKD. The CDR3 covers 14 residues. With V trimmed by 6 bases and J by 4 bases, 5 bases remained unmatched.

This chain uses TRBV7-2 with TRBJ2-1; 13 bases line up with TRBD2. There are 18 residues in the CDR3. Germline trimming cut 5 bases from V and 0 bases from J; bases unmatched to any gene: 7. From germline, CDR1 is SGHTA and CDR2 FQGNSA. The CDR3: CASSQTTSGGRSYNEQFF. CDR3 DNA: TGTGCCAGCAGCCAAACGACTAGCGGGGGGCGCTCCTACAATGAGCAGTTCTTC.

The rearrangement links TRBV29-1 to TRBJ2-5; 10 nucleotides line up with TRBD2. This CDR3 region has 14 residues. Germline assignment: CDR1 SQVTM and CDR2 ANQGSEA. The V and J ends lost 6 bases and 5 bases, in that order; junction bases with no gene match: 9. The CDR3 DNA follows: TGCAGCGTAGAGCGGGGGGGGGAGGGTGAGACCCAGTACTTC. This sequence encodes CSVERGGEGETQYF.

A few counts support this clone. The rearrangement joins TRBV18 to TRBJ2-7; unclear D gene. V was clipped by 2 bases and J by 0 bases, with 17 bases between them. Germline CDR1 KGHSH, CDR2 LQKENI. The CDR3 contains 17 residues. CDR3 loop: CASSPSSNPRLSYEQYF. In DNA form, the CDR3 reads TGTGCCAGCTCACCAAGTTCCAACCCCCGACTCTCCTACGAGCAGTACTTC.